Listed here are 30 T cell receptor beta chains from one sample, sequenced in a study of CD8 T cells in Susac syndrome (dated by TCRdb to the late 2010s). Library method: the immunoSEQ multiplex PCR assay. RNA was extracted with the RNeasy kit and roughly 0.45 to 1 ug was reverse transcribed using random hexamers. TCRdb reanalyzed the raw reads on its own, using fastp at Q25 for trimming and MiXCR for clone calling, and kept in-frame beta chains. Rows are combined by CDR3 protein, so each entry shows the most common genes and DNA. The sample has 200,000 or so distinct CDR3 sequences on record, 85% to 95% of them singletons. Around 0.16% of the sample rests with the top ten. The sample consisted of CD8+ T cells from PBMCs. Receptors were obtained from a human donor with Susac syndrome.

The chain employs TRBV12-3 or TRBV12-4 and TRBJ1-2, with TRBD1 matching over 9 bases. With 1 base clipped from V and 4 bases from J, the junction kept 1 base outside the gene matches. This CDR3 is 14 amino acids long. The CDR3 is CASSLGDRAYGYTF. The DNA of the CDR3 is TGTGCCAGCAGTTTAGGGGACAGGGCCTATGGCTACACCTTC.

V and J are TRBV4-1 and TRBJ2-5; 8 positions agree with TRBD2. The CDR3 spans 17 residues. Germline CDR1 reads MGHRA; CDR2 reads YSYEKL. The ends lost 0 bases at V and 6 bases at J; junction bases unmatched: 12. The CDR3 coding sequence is TGCGCCAGCAGCCAAGATCAAGTGGCTAGCGGGCTAAAGACCCAGTACTTC. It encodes CASSQDQVASGLKTQYF.

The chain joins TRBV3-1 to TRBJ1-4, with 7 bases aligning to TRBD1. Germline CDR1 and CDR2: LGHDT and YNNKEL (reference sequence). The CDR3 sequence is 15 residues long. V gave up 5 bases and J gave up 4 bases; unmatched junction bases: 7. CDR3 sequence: CASSSRQGLNEKLFF. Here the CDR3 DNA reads TGTGCCAGCAGCTCCCGACAGGGCCTTAATGAAAAACTGTTTTTT.

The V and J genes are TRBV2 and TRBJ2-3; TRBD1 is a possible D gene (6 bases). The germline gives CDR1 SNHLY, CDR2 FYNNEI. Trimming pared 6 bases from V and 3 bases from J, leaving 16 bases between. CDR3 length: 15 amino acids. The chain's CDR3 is CASRGDKGNTDTQYF. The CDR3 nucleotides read TGTGCCAGCAGGGGGGACAAGGGGAATACAGATACGCAGTATTTT.

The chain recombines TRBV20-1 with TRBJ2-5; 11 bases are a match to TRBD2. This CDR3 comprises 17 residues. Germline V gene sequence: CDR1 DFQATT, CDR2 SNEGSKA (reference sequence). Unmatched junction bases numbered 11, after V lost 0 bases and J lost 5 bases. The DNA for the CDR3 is TGCAGTGCTAGAGATCCTGTTAGCGGGGGGGCATTGGAGACCCAGTACTTC. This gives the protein CSARDPVSGGALETQYF.

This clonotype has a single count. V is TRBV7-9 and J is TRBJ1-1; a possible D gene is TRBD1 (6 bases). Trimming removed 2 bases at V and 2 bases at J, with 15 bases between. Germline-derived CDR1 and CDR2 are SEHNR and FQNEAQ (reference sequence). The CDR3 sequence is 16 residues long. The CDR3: CASSLNLYRENTEAFF. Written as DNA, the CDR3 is TGTGCCAGCAGCTTAAATCTCTACAGGGAAAACACTGAAGCTTTCTTT.

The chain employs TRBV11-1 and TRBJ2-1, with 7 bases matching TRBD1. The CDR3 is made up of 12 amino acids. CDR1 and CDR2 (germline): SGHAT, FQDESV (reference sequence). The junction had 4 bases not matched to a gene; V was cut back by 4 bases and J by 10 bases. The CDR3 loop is CASSYRTGEQFF. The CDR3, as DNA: TGTGCCAGCAGCTACCGGACAGGCGAGCAGTTCTTC.

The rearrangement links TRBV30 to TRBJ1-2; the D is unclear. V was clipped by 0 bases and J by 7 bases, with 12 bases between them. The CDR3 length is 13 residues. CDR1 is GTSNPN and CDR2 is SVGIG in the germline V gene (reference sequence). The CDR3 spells CAWSVYGSFGYTF. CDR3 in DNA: TGTGCCTGGAGTGTATATGGCAGTTTTGGCTACACCTTC.

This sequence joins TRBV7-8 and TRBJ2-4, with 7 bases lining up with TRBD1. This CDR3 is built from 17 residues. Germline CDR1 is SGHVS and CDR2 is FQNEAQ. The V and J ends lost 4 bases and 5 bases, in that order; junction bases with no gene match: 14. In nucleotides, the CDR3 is TGTGCCAGCAGCTCGACGGACCCCCGGGACAGAGAAAACATTCAGTACTTC. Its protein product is CASSSTDPRDRENIQYF.

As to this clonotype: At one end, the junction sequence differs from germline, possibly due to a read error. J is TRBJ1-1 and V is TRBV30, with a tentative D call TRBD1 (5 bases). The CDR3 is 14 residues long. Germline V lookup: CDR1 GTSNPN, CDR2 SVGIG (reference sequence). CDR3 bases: TGTGCCGGGAGCATTGGCAGGGTGAACACTGAAGCTTTCTTT. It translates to CAGSIGRVNTEAFF.

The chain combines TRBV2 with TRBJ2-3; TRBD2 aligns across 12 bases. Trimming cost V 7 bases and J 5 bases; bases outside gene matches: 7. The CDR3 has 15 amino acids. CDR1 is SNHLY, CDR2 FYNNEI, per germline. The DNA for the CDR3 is TGTGCCAGCACCAGGCAGGGACTAGCGGGAGATACGCAGTATTTT. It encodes CASTRQGLAGDTQYF.

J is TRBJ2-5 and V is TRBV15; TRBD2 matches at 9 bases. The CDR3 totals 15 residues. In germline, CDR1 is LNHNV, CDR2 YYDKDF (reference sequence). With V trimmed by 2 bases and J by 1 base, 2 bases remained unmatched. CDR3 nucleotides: TGTGCCACCAGCAGACTAGCGGGGTCCCAAGAGACCCAGTACTTC. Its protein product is CATSRLAGSQETQYF.

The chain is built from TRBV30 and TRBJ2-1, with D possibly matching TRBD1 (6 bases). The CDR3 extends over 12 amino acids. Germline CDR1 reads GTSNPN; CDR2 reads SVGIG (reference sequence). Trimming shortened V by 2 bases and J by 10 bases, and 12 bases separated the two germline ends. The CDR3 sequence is CAWSPTGYEQFF. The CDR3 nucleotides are TGTGCCTGGAGTCCCACAGGGTACGAGCAGTTCTTC.

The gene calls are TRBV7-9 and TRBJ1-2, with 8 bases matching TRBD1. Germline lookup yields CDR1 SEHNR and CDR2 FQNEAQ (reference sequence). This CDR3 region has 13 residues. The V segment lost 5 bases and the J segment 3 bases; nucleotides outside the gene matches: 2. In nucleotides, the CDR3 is TGTGCCAGCAGCCCGACAGGGGACTATGGCTACACCTTC. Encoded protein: CASSPTGDYGYTF.

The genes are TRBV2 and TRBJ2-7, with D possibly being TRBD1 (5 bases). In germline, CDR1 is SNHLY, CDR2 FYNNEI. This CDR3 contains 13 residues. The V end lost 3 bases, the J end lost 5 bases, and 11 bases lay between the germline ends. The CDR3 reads CASSDRVVNEQYF. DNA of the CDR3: TGTGCCAGCAGTGACAGGGTTGTGAACGAGCAGTACTTC. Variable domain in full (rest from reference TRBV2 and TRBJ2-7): EPEVTQTPSHQVTQMGQEVILRCVPISNHLYFYWYRQILGQKVEFLVSFYNNEISEKSEIFDDQFSVERPDGSNFTLKIRSTKLEDSAMYFCASSDRVVNEQYFGPGTRLTVT.

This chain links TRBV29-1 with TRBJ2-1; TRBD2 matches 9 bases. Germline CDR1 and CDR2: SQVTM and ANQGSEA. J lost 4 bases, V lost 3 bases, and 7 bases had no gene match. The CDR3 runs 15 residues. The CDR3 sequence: CSVDRTSDLYNEQFF. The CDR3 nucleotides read TGCAGCGTTGATAGGACTAGCGACTTGTACAATGAGCAGTTCTTC.

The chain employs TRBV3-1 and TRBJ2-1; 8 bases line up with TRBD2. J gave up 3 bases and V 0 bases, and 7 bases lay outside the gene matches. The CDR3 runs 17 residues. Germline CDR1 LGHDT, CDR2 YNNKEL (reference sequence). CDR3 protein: CASSQDSGGGLYNEQFF. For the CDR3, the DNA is TGTGCCAGCAGCCAAGATAGTGGCGGGGGGCTCTACAATGAGCAGTTCTTC.

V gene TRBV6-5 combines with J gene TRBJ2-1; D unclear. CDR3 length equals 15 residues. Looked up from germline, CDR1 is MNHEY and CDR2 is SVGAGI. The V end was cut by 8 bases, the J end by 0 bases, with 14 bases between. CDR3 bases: TGTGCCAGCGCATATACAGAGAGCTCCTACAATGAGCAGTTCTTC. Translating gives CASAYTESSYNEQFF.

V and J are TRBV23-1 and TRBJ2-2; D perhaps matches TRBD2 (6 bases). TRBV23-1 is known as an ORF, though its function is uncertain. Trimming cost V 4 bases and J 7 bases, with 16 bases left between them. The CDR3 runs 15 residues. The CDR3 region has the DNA TGCGCCAGCAGTCGGGCGACTAGTCTTTTCGGGGAGCTGTTTTTT. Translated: CASSRATSLFGELFF.

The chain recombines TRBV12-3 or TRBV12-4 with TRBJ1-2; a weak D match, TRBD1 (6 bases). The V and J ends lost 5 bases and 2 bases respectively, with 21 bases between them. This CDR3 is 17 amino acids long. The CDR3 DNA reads TGTGCCAGCAGTCCCGCCCACAGGGTTGGAGGGAACTATGGCTACACCTTC. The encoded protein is CASSPAHRVGGNYGYTF.

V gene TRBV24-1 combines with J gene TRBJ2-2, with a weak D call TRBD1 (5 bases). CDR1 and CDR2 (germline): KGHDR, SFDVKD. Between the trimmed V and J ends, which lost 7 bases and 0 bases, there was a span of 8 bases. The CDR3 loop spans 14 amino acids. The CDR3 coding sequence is TGTGCCACCAGATCGGACACGAACACCGGGGAGCTGTTTTTT. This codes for CATRSDTNTGELFF.

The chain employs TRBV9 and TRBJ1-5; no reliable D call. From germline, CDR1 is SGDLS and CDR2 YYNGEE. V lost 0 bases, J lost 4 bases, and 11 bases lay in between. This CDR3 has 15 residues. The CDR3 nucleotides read TGTGCCAGCAGCGTAGATGGGCAGTTAAATCAGCCCCAGCATTTT. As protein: CASSVDGQLNQPQHF. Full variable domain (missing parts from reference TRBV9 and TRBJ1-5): DSGVTQTPKHLITATGQRVTLRCSPRSGDLSVYWYQQSLDQGLQFLIQYYNGEERAKGNILERFSAQQFPDLHSELNLSSLELGDSALYFCASSVDGQLNQPQHFGDGTRLSIL.

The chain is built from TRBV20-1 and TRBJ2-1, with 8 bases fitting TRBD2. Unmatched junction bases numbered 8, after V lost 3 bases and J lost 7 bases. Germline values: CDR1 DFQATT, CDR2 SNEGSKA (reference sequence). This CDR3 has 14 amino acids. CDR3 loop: CSARKAGVRNEQFF. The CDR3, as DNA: TGCAGTGCTAGGAAAGCGGGAGTCAGGAATGAGCAGTTCTTC.

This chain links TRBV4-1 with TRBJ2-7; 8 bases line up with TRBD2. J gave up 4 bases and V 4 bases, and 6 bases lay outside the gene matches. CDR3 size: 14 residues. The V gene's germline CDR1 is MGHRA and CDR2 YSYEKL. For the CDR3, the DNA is TGCGCCAGCAGCCCTACTAGCGGCGATTACGAGCAGTACTTC. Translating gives CASSPTSGDYEQYF.

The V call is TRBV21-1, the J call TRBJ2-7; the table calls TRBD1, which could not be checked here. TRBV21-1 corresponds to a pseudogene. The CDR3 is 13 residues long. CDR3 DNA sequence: TGTGCCAGCAGAGCTGAAACAGGGCACGAGCAGTACTTC. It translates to CASRAETGHEQYF.

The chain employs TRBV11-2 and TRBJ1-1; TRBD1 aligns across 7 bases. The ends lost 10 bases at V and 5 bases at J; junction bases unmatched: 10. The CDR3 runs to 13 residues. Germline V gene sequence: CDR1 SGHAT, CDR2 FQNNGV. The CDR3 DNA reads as TGTGCCACCAAACGGGACAGTGGGACTGAAGCTTTCTTT. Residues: CATKRDSGTEAFF.

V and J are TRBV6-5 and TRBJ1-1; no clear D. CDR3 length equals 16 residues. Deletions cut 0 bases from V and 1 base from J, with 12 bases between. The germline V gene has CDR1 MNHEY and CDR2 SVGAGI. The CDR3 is CASSYSWKAANTEAFF. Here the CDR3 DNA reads TGTGCCAGCAGTTACTCGTGGAAGGCAGCGAACACTGAAGCTTTCTTT.

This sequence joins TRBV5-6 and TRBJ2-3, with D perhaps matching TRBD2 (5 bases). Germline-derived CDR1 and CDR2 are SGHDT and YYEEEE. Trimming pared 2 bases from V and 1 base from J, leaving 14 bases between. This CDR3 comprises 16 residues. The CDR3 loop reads CASSFHGEHRTDTQYF. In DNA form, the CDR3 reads TGTGCCAGCAGCTTTCACGGGGAGCACCGCACAGATACGCAGTATTTT.

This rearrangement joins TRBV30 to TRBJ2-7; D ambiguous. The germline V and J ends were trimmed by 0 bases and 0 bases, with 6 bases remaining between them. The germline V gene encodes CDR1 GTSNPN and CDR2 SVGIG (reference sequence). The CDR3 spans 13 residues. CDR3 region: CAWSVAASYEQYF. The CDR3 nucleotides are TGTGCCTGGAGTGTCGCAGCCTCCTACGAGCAGTACTTC.

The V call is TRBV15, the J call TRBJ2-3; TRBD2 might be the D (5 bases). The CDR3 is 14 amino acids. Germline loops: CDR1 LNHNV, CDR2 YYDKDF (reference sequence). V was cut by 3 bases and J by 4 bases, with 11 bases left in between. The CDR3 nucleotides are TGTGCCACCAGCAGTACTAGTAGCGCAGATACGCAGTATTTT. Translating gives CATSSTSSADTQYF.